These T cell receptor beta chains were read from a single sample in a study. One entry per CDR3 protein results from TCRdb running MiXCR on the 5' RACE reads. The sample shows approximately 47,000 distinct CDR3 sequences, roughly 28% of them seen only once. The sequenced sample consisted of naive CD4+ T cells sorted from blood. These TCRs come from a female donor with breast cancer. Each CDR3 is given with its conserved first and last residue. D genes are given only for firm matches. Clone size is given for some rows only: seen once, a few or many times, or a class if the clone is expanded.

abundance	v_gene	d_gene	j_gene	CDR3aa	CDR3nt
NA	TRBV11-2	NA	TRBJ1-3	CASSSGGSLGGNTIYF	TGTGCCAGCAGCTCGGGGGGATCTCTAGGGGGAAACACCATATATTTT
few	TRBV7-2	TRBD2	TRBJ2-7	CASSIAGGPPHEQYF	TGTGCCAGCAGCATAGCGGGAGGGCCTCCCCACGAGCAGTACTTC
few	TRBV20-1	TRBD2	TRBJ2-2	CSARRLAGATGELFF	TGCAGTGCCCGTAGACTAGCGGGAGCCACCGGGGAGCTGTTTTTT
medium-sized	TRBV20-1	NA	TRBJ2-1	CSARDTRSNEQFF	TGCAGTGCTAGAGATACTAGAAGCAATGAGCAGTTCTTC
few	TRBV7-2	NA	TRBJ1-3	CASSLATQSSGNTIYF	TGTGCCAGCAGCTTAGCGACTCAGTCCTCTGGAAACACCATATATTTT
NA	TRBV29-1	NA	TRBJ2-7	CSVQRAHEQYF	TGCAGCGTTCAGAGGGCCCACGAGCAGTACTTC
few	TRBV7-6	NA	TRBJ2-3	CASSLRAGTDTQYF	TGTGCCAGCAGCTTGAGAGCTGGCACAGATACGCAGTATTTT
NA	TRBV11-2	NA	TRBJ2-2	CASSLDRAGELFF	TGTGCCAGCAGCTTAGACAGGGCCGGGGAGCTGTTTTTT
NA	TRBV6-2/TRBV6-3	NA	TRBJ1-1	CASSFDRREAFF	TGTGCCAGCAGTTTCGACAGGCGTGAAGCTTTCTTT
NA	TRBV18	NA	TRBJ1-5	CASSPLEGQPQHF	TGTGCCAGCTCACCACTTGAAGGTCAGCCCCAGCATTTT
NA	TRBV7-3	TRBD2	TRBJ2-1	CASSLIAGGLNEQFF	TGTGCCAGCAGCTTAATTGCGGGGGGCCTCAATGAGCAGTTCTTC
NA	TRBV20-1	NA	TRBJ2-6	CSARDWGSGANVLTF	TGCAGTGCTAGAGATTGGGGCTCTGGGGCCAACGTCCTGACTTTC
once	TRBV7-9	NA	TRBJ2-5	CASSPYGDGTSKTQYF	TGTGCCAGCAGCCCCTACGGGGACGGGACGTCTAAGACCCAGTACTTC
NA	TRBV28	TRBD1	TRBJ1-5	CASRSGGSNQPQHF	TGTGCCAGCAGGTCAGGGGGTAGCAATCAGCCCCAGCATTTT
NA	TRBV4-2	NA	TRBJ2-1	CASSPSSEDRFF	TGTGCCAGCAGCCCCTCTAGCGAAGATCGGTTCTTC
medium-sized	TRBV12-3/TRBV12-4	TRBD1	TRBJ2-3	CASSPTLRQGGTDTQYF	TGTGCCAGCAGTCCTACCCTCAGACAGGGTGGCACAGATACGCAGTATTTT
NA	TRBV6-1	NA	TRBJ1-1	CASSEQLTEAFF	TGTGCCAGCAGTGAACAACTCACTGAAGCTTTCTTT
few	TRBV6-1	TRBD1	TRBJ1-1	CASSEGQGRTEAFF	TGTGCCAGCAGTGAAGGACAGGGGAGGACTGAAGCTTTCTTT
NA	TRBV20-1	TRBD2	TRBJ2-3	CSAITAGTDTQYF	TGCAGTGCTATTACAGCGGGGACAGATACGCAGTATTTT
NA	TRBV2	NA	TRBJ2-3	CASRDPGADTQYF	TGTGCCAGCAGGGACCCCGGGGCAGATACGCAGTATTTT
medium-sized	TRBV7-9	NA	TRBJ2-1	CASSLEGDHNEQFF	TGTGCCAGCAGCTTAGAGGGGGACCACAATGAGCAGTTCTTC
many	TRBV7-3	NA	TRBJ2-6	CASSLQPTSGANVLTF	TGTGCCAGCAGCTTACAGCCCACCTCTGGGGCCAACGTCCTGACTTTC
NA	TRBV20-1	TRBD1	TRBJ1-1	CSALGTAPLNTEAVF	TGCAGTGCGCTAGGGACAGCCCCTCTAAACACTGAAGCTGTCTTT
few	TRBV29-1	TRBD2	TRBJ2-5	CSGTSGRSAGETQYF	TGCAGCGGGACTAGCGGGAGATCCGCTGGAGAGACCCAGTACTTC
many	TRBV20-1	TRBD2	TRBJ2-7	CSASPPSGGPQQYF	TGCAGTGCTAGTCCCCCCAGCGGGGGCCCTCAGCAGTACTTC
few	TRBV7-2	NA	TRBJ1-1	CASRAATGRMNTEAFF	TGTGCCAGCAGAGCCGCTACAGGGCGCATGAACACTGAAGCTTTCTTT
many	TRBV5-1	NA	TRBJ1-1	CASSPAQTNTEAFF	TGCGCCAGCAGCCCCGCTCAGACGAACACTGAAGCTTTCTTT
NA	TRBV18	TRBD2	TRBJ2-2	CASYSGSVTGELCF	TGTGCCAGCTATAGCGGGAGTGTCACCGGGGAGCTGTGTTTT
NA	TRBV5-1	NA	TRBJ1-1	CASSLEPGLNTEAFF	TGCGCCAGCAGCTTGGAACCAGGTCTTAACACTGAAGCTTTCTTT
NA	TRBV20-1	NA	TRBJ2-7	CSARGLTGRNYEQYF	TGCAGTGCTAGAGGATTGACAGGGAGGAACTACGAGCAGTACTTC
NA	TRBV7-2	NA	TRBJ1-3	CASSPGVGNTIYF	TGTGCCAGCAGCCCAGGGGTAGGAAACACCATATATTTT
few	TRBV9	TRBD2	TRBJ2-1	CASSAGGDSYNEQFF	TGTGCCAGCAGCGCCGGGGGGGACTCCTACAATGAGCAGTTCTTC
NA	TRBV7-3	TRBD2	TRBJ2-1	CASSLEPLGRGEQFF	TGTGCCAGCAGCTTAGAGCCTCTCGGGAGGGGTGAGCAGTTCTTC
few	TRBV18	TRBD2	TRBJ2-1	CASSPGAGLAHNEQFF	TGTGCCAGCTCACCAGGGGCGGGACTAGCCCACAATGAGCAGTTCTTC
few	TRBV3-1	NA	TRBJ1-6	CASSQSEGRSPLHF	TGTGCCAGCAGCCAAAGCGAAGGAAGATCACCCCTCCACTTT
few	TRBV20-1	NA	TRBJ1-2	CSARDPRTYGYTF	TGCAGTGCTAGAGATCCCAGGACCTATGGCTACACCTTC
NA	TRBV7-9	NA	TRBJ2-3	CASSPGGGTQYF	TGTGCCAGCAGCCCCGGAGGAGGTACGCAGTATTTT
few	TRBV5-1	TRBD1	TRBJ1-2	CASSSDRVSYGYTF	TGCGCCAGCAGCTCGGACAGGGTCTCTTATGGCTACACCTTC
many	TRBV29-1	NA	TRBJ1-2	CSVGGYTF	TGCAGCGTTGGAGGCTACACCTTC
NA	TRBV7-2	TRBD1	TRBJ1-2	CASSRSTGSGYGYTF	TGTGCCAGCAGCCGATCGACAGGGTCCGGCTATGGCTACACCTTC
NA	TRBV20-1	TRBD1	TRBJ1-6	CSATGTENSPLHF	TGCAGTGCAACCGGGACAGAAAATTCACCCCTCCACTTT
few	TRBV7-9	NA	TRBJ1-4	CASSYPRQPATNEKLFF	TGTGCCAGCAGCTATCCGCGACAGCCAGCAACTAATGAAAAACTGTTTTTT
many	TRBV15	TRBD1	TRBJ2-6	CATSRDGTGRGANVLTF	TGTGCCACCAGCAGAGATGGGACAGGGCGAGGGGCCAACGTCCTGACTTTC
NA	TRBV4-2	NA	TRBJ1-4	CASSQDLTGINEKLFF	TGTGCCAGCAGCCAAGACCTTACAGGGATAAATGAAAAACTGTTTTTT
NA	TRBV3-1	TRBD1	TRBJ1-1	CASSQSGQGGSEAFF	TGTGCCAGCAGCCAGTCAGGACAGGGTGGATCTGAAGCTTTCTTT
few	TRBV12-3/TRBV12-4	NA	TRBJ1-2	CASSASGGGRGYGYTF	TGTGCCAGCAGTGCCTCGGGGGGGGGTCGAGGATATGGCTACACCTTC
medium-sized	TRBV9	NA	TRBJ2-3	CASSVNPEREGTQYF	TGTGCCAGCAGCGTGAACCCAGAAAGAGAGGGTACGCAGTATTTT
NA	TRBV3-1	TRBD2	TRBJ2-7	CASGSGTYEQYF	TGTGCCAGCGGGAGCGGGACCTACGAGCAGTACTTC
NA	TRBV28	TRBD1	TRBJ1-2	CASRPGQNYGYTF	TGTGCCAGCAGGCCGGGACAGAACTATGGCTACACCTTC
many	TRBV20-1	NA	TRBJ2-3	CSAPTRGTDTQYF	TGCAGTGCGCCGACTAGGGGCACAGATACGCAGTATTTT
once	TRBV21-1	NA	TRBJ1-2	CASSKDRTGIFNYGYTF	TGTGCCAGCAGCAAAGATAGGACAGGAATCTTTAACTATGGCTACACCTTC
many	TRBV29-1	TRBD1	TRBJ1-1	CSVESRGQGTPEAFF	TGCAGCGTTGAATCCCGGGGACAGGGGACCCCTGAAGCTTTCTTT
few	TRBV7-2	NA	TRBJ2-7	CASSLNPYEQYF	TGTGCCAGCAGCTTAAACCCCTACGAGCAGTACTTC
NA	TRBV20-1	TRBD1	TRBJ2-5	CSVGQGTGQETQYF	TGCAGTGTGGGACAGGGGACAGGACAAGAGACCCAGTACTTC
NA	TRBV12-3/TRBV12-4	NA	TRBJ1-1	CASSLQGPTEAFF	TGTGCCAGCAGTTTACAGGGACCCACTGAAGCTTTCTTT